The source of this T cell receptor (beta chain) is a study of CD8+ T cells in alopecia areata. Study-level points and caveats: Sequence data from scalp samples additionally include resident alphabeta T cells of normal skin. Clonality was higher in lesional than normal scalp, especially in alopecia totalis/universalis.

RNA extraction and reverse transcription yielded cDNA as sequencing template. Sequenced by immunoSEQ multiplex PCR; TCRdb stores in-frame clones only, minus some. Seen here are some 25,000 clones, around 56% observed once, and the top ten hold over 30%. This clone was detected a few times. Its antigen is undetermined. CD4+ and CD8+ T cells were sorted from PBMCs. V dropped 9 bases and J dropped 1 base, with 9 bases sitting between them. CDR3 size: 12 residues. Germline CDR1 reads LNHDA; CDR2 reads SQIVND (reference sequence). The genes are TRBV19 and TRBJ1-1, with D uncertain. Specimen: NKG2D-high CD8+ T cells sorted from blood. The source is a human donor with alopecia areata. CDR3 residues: CASSLGNTEAFF. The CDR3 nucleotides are TGTGCCAGCTCCCTCGGGAACACTGAAGCTTTCTTT.